This T cell receptor (beta chain) stems from a study of T-cell memory formation after mild COVID-19. Study-level background: The TCR clusters were mostly specific to one donor. Whole-study results and caveats: CD4/CD8 balance characterized clones contracting day 15 to 85, and CD4+ skew characterized later expanders. Pre-infection memory contained some responding clones, which suggested that cross-reactive memory had joined.

Ten or more counts support this clonotype. The antigen remains undetermined. TCR alpha and TCR beta cDNA libraries carrying sample barcodes and UMIs were produced by 5'RACE using constant-segment primers. TCRdb reprocessed the 5' RACE reads with MiXCR, giving one entry per CDR3 protein. The sample contains about half a million distinct CDR3 sequences, around a sixth of which appear only once. Germline V gives CDR1 SEHNR, CDR2 FQNEAQ (reference sequence). CDR3 size: 12 residues. With 6 bases removed from V and 8 bases from J, the gap between germline ends came to 11 bases. The chain carries TRBV7-9 and TRBJ2-1; D unclear. This TCR was sampled from an adult woman who had mild COVID-19 (a few samples of this study predate the infection). Cell type and time point are not known. The sample comprised PBMCs or a T cell subset sorted from them (not recorded which). The CDR3 reads CASSSMGYEQFF. The CDR3 DNA reads TGTGCCAGCAGTTCAATGGGATATGAGCAGTTCTTC. The entire variable domain, with the rest obtained from reference TRBV7-9 and TRBJ2-1, is as follows: DTGVSQNPRHKITKRGQNVTFRCDPISEHNRLYWYRQTLGQGPEFLTYFQNEAQLEKSRLLSDRFSAERPKGSFSTLEIQRTEQGDSAMYLCASSSMGYEQFFGPGTRLTVL.